This T cell receptor beta chain was identified in a study of PD-1 blockade in classical Hodgkin lymphoma. As for the study in general: Patients were administered nivolumab (3 mg/kg intravenously) every 2 weeks.

Assay: immunoSEQ multiplex PCR; the TCRdb copy retains only in-frame clones and omits some. This table has more than 45,000 clones, approximately 73% appearing once. This clone was counted a few times. Its target is not known. Other DNA sequences in this specimen translate into the identical CDR3. Every patient was affected by relapse after autologous stem cell transplantation, while exposure to brentuximab vedotin was not uniform. Germline CDR1 is MNHNY and CDR2 is SVGAGI (reference sequence). This CDR3 has 13 amino acids. V shed 6 bases, J shed 5 bases, and the junction held 6 bases outside the gene matches. Study conclusions and caveats: Diminished baseline TCR diversity has been reported in newly diagnosed patients relative to healthy donors. Among the patients, those starting nivolumab under 1 year after ASCT were excluded.

The chain is built from TRBV6-6 and TRBJ1-2; 7 nucleotides line up with TRBD1. The clonotype originates from a human donor with classical Hodgkin lymphoma. The source was peripheral blood mononuclear cells (PBMCs), collected before the second cycle of nivolumab. The CDR3 is CASSQQGGYGYTF. CDR3 coding DNA: TGTGCCAGCAGCCAGCAGGGGGGGTATGGCTACACCTTC.